Following are 25 T cell receptor beta chains from one sample sequenced in a study of cytomegalovirus exposure and HLA in healthy donors. PCR employed 60 Vbeta and 13 Jbeta primers. Libraries were prepared by immunoSEQ multiplex PCR; TCRdb keeps only in-frame clonotypes and omits some of them. The profile shows 50,000 to 70,000 clones, 62% of them singletons. The sequencing sample was made of PBMCs. These receptors originate from a man younger than 40 in good health and CMV-seronegative.

This chain joins TRBV9 and TRBJ2-1; D unresolved. There are 13 residues in the CDR3. V was clipped by 0 bases and J by 7 bases, with 8 bases between them. Germline loops: CDR1 SGDLS, CDR2 YYNGEE. The CDR3 sequence is CASSVEQLNEQFF. The CDR3 DNA sequence: TGTGCCAGCAGCGTAGAACAGCTGAATGAGCAGTTCTTC.

In DNA form, the CDR3 reads TGTGCCAGCAGTCCTGTTGGCCGTGAAGCTTTCTTT. Protein sequence: CASSPVGREAFF. The J gene is TRBJ1-1, the V gene TRBV27; D is undetermined. Between the trimmed V and J ends, which lost 5 bases and 7 bases, there was a span of 11 bases. CDR1 is MNHEY and CDR2 is SMNVEV in the germline V gene (reference sequence). This CDR3 has 12 amino acids.

In this sample, this clone turned up a few times. V is TRBV9 and J is TRBJ1-2; possible D gene TRBD1, 6 bases. The CDR3 is 14 amino acids. Trimming took 3 bases from V and 4 from J, leaving 13 bases between them. Germline assignment: CDR1 SGDLS and CDR2 YYNGEE. The CDR3 DNA reads TGTGCCAGCAGCGCCGTGACAGGCACCTATGGCTACACCTTC. As protein: CASSAVTGTYGYTF. The full variable domain, with the rest looked up from reference TRBV9 and TRBJ1-2, is DSGVTQTPKHLITATGQRVTLRCSPRSGDLSVYWYQQSLDQGLQFLIQYYNGEERAKGNILERFSAQQFPDLHSELNLSSLELGDSALYFCASSAVTGTYGYTFGSGTRLTVV.

V is TRBV6-5 and J is TRBJ1-2; TRBD1 aligns across 8 bases. The germline V gene encodes CDR1 MNHEY and CDR2 SVGAGI. V shed 7 bases, J shed 8 bases, and the junction held 9 bases outside the gene matches. CDR3 length: 13 amino acids. The CDR3 sequence is CASTSPGGGGYTF. The CDR3 region has the DNA TGTGCCAGCACCTCACCAGGGGGCGGCGGCTACACCTTC.

V is TRBV30 and J is TRBJ1-2; maybe TRBD1 (5 bases). Per germline, CDR1 GTSNPN and CDR2 SVGIG (reference sequence). V was cut by 2 bases and J by 12 bases, with 19 bases left in between. The CDR3 totals 13 residues. The CDR3 DNA sequence: TGTGCCTGGAGTTACGAGGTTTATCAGGGCCACACCTTC. It yields the protein CAWSYEVYQGHTF.

The V call is TRBV6-5, the J call TRBJ2-2, with a tentative D call TRBD1 (6 bases). Between the trimmed V and J ends, which lost 6 bases and 6 bases, there was a span of 17 bases. The CDR3 runs 15 residues. Germline V lookup: CDR1 MNHEY, CDR2 SVGAGI. In DNA form, the CDR3 reads TGTGCCAGCAGGACCCCGAAACAGGGATCCGGGGAGCTGTTTTTT. Amino acid sequence: CASRTPKQGSGELFF.

A single count supports this clone. The chain joins TRBV10-1 to TRBJ2-7; the match to TRBD2 covers 8 bases. CDR1 WNHNN and CDR2 SYGVQD come from the germline V gene (reference sequence). Trimming removed 9 bases from V and 4 bases from J; junction bases left unmatched: 17. This CDR3 region has 16 residues. DNA of the CDR3: TGCGCCAGGATGTACATGGCGGGGGGACCGCAATACGAGCAGTACTTC. Encoded protein: CARMYMAGGPQYEQYF.

The chain has TRBV2 and TRBJ2-7; TRBD1 agrees at 7 bases. CDR3 length: 13 amino acids. Germline CDR1 is SNHLY and CDR2 is FYNNEI. The junction had 4 bases not matched to a gene; V was cut back by 7 bases and J by 1 base. CDR3 nucleotides: TGTGCCAGCACCCCGGACAGGTCCTACGAGCAGTACTTC. This encodes CASTPDRSYEQYF. The whole variable domain, remainder taken from reference TRBV2 and TRBJ2-7, is EPEVTQTPSHQVTQMGQEVILRCVPISNHLYFYWYRQILGQKVEFLVSFYNNEISEKSEIFDDQFSVERPDGSNFTLKIRSTKLEDSAMYFCASTPDRSYEQYFGPGTRLTVT.

The gene calls are TRBV2 and TRBJ2-3; 12 bases are a match to TRBD2. J lost 6 bases, V lost 8 bases, and 9 bases had no gene match. The CDR3 runs to 15 residues. Germline lookup yields CDR1 SNHLY and CDR2 FYNNEI. The CDR3 DNA reads TGTGCCAGCCATCGACTAGCGGGGGCGAGGGATACGCAGTATTTT. Translated: CASHRLAGARDTQYF.

This clone was recorded only once. At one boundary the junction diverges from the germline segment, which might be a read error. This rearrangement joins TRBV2 to TRBJ1-2, with no clear D. The CDR3 is 13 amino acids. Germline lookup yields CDR1 SNHLY and CDR2 FYNNEI. The CDR3 here is CASTETGNYGYTF. CDR3 nucleotide sequence: TGTGCCAGCACTGAAACGGGGAACTATGGCTACACCTTC.

This chain connects TRBV5-6 to TRBJ2-7; 8 bases are shared with TRBD1. Germline V CDR1 and CDR2: SGHDT, YYEEEE. This CDR3 has 13 residues. Trimming at V came to 3 bases and at J to 3 bases, leaving 2 bases not matched to a gene. CDR3 sequence reads: CASSWTGHYEQYF. The CDR3 DNA reads TGTGCCAGCAGCTGGACAGGGCACTACGAGCAGTACTTC.

The chain links TRBV18 to TRBJ1-1, with 7 nucleotides matching TRBD1. CDR1 and CDR2 (germline): KGHSH, LQKENI. The ends lost 6 bases at V and 0 bases at J; junction bases unmatched: 4. This CDR3 region has 14 residues. The CDR3 loop reads CASSRDRVNTEAFF. CDR3 bases: TGTGCCAGCTCGCGCGACAGGGTGAACACTGAAGCTTTCTTT.

The chain couples TRBV7-9 to TRBJ1-5; 7 nucleotides align to TRBD1. V shed 3 bases, J shed 3 bases, and the junction held 2 bases outside the gene matches. This CDR3 contains 14 residues. Germline-derived CDR1 and CDR2 are SEHNR and FQNEAQ (reference sequence). Written as DNA, the CDR3 is TGTGCCAGCAGCTTCGGGACAGTCAATCAGCCCCAGCATTTT. Its translation is CASSFGTVNQPQHF.

This clone came up a few times. The chain links TRBV7-9 to TRBJ1-5, with a possible D match to TRBD1 (6 bases). The V end lost 5 bases, the J end lost 1 base, and 15 bases lay between the germline ends. The germline CDR1 and CDR2 sequences are SEHNR and FQNEAQ (reference sequence). The CDR3 spans 16 residues. The CDR3 here is CASSDSLGASNQPQHF. In DNA form, the CDR3 reads TGTGCCAGCAGCGATAGTTTGGGGGCAAGCAATCAGCCCCAGCATTTT.

CDR3 protein: CASSFAVSYEQYF. The CDR3 DNA sequence: TGCGCCAGCAGCTTTGCAGTCTCCTACGAGCAGTACTTC. V and J are TRBV5-1 and TRBJ2-7; D remains ambiguous. The CDR3 covers 13 residues. V lost 2 bases and J 0 bases, leaving 6 bases between the germline ends. Germline CDR1 reads SGHRS; CDR2 reads YFSETQ. Full variable domain (missing parts from reference TRBV5-1 and TRBJ2-7): KAGVTQTPRYLIKTRGQQVTLSCSPISGHRSVSWYQQTPGQGLQFLFEYFSETQRNKGNFPGRFSGRQFSNSRSEMNVSTLELGDSALYLCASSFAVSYEQYFGPGTRLTVT.

The rearrangement uses TRBV6-1 and TRBJ1-1, with no clear D. Germline V CDR1 and CDR2: MNHNS, SASEGT. The ends were cut back, 9 bases at V and 1 base at J, with 18 bases in the middle. This CDR3 comprises 15 residues. The CDR3 reads CASRRRHTENTEAFF. In DNA form, the CDR3 reads TGTGCCAGTAGACGCAGGCATACAGAGAACACTGAAGCTTTCTTT.

The chain combines TRBV19 with TRBJ1-1; D not certain. CDR3 length equals 15 residues. Trimming shortened V by 6 bases and J by 2 bases, and 16 bases separated the two germline ends. Germline V gene lookup returns CDR1 LNHDA and CDR2 SQIVND (reference sequence). The CDR3 region is CASRGGAGPNTEAFF. The CDR3 coding sequence is TGTGCCAGTAGGGGAGGCGCGGGTCCAAACACTGAAGCTTTCTTT.

The chain has TRBV19 and TRBJ2-7; 12 bases are a match to TRBD2. The CDR3 extends over 14 amino acids. J lost 2 bases, V lost 8 bases, and 4 bases had no gene match. The germline CDR1 and CDR2 sequences are LNHDA and SQIVND (reference sequence). Here the CDR3 reads CASAWTSGAYEQYF. In nucleotides, the CDR3 is TGTGCCAGTGCCTGGACTAGCGGGGCCTACGAGCAGTACTTC.

This clone was observed a few times. This chain connects TRBV25-1 to TRBJ1-1; tentative D call: TRBD1 (6 bases). The V gene lost 8 bases and the J gene lost 10 bases, with 20 bases spanning the gap. The CDR3 contains 13 residues. Germline values: CDR1 MGHDK, CDR2 SYGVNS. The CDR3 loop reads CASATSGTPGAFF. The CDR3 nucleotides are TGTGCCAGCGCGACGTCCGGGACACCAGGAGCTTTCTTT.

V and J are TRBV4-1 and TRBJ2-3; 8 positions match TRBD2. CDR3 length: 16 residues. The germline gives CDR1 MGHRA, CDR2 YSYEKL. The V and J ends lost 1 base and 6 bases, in that order; junction bases with no gene match: 9. The CDR3 region has the DNA TGCGCCAGCAGCCAAGTTACCAGCGGGGGAGGTGATACGCAGTATTTT. It is translated as CASSQVTSGGGDTQYF.

The V call is TRBV9, the J call TRBJ1-1, with D uncertain. V lost 4 bases, J lost 4 bases, and 11 bases lay in between. Germline V gene sequence: CDR1 SGDLS, CDR2 YYNGEE. The CDR3 is made up of 13 amino acids. The CDR3 reads CASSYKGGTEAFF. As DNA, the CDR3 is TGTGCCAGCAGCTACAAGGGAGGCACTGAAGCTTTCTTT.

This chain connects TRBV5-4 to TRBJ1-5, with D possibly matching TRBD1 (6 bases). CDR1 is SGHNT and CDR2 is YYREEE in the germline V gene (reference sequence). This CDR3 region has 12 residues. Trimming shortened V by 10 bases and J by 5 bases, and 13 bases separated the two germline ends. CDR3 loop: CAVGGGDQPQHF. Written as DNA, the CDR3 is TGTGCCGTTGGGGGGGGCGATCAGCCCCAGCATTTT.

The table lists this clone with a few counts. The V and J genes are TRBV4-1 and TRBJ1-4, with D hard to call. CDR1 MGHRA and CDR2 YSYEKL come from the germline V gene. The V end was cut by 0 bases, the J end by 4 bases, with 15 bases between. The CDR3 is made up of 17 amino acids. Here the CDR3 reads CASSQDRGVQINEKLFF. CDR3 coding DNA: TGCGCCAGCAGCCAAGATCGGGGAGTACAGATTAATGAAAAACTGTTTTTT.

This chain uses TRBV6-5 with TRBJ1-5; a weak D match, TRBD1 (5 bases). CDR3 length: 14 amino acids. Germline-derived CDR1 and CDR2 are MNHEY and SVGAGI. The V end was cut by 5 bases, the J end by 3 bases, with 11 bases between. CDR3 residues: CASSDQGDNQPQHF. CDR3 DNA sequence: TGTGCCAGCAGTGATCAGGGCGACAATCAGCCCCAGCATTTT.

This clone was counted only a few times. The chain employs TRBV6-1 and TRBJ1-3; 7 bases are a match to TRBD1. V lost 6 bases to trimming and J lost 4 bases; unmatched junction nucleotides: 9. Germline V gene sequence: CDR1 MNHNS, CDR2 SASEGT. This CDR3 region has 15 residues. CDR3 in amino acids: CASRVYRGSGNTIYF. The CDR3 region has the DNA TGTGCCAGCAGGGTATACAGGGGATCAGGAAACACCATATATTTT.